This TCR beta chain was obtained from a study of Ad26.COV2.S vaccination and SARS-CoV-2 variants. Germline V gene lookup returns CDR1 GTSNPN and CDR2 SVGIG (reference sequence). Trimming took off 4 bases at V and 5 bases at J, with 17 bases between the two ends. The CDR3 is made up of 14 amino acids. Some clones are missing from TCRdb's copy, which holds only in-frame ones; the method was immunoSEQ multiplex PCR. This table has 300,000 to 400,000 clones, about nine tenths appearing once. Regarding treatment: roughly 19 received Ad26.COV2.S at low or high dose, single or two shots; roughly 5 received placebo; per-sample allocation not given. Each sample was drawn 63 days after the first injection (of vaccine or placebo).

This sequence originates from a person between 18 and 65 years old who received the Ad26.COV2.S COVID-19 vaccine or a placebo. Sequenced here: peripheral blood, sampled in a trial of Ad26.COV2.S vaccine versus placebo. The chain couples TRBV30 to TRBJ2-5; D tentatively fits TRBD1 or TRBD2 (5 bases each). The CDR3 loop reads CAWNYGDGGETQYF. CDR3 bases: TGTGCCTGGAATTACGGGGACGGCGGGGAGACCCAGTACTTC.